This T cell receptor (beta chain) originates from a study of T cell responses to AZD1222 COVID-19 vaccine (dated by TCRdb to about 2021). Concerning the study at large: AZD1222 recipients given second doses at about 4 weeks or at about 12 weeks were pooled, since spike-specific TCR depth and breadth were not found to differ between the two schedules. Trial participants were enrolled by age into subgroups of 18-55, 56-69 and 70-plus years, and around 150, 29 and 61 TCR-sequenced participants, respectively, were included in these subgroups. TCR sequencing was performed for roughly 240 trial participants, of whom some 200 were given two doses of AZD1222 and 26 were given two doses of MenACWY control vaccine.

As concerns this clone: Its specific antigen is unknown. The record has no base qualities; no much larger clone is one base away.

The sample's time point label is to be understood as: baseline before first vaccination. Samples from vaccinated people were obtained from the UK trials COV001 and COV002, which included a single-blind randomized controlled phase 2/3 trial of AZD1222 (ChAdOx1 nCoV-19) in healthy adults. Trial participant PBMC samples were collected at day 0 and day 28 after the second dose for TCRbeta chain sequencing. The paper as a whole reports these results and caveats: Only a handful of AZD1222 recipients were SARS-CoV-2 seropositive at baseline, limiting conclusions about previously exposed vaccinees. Because no samples from the day 14 peak response were available, repertoires could be characterized only after the peak T cell response. CD4 TCRs associated with the vaccine covered the entire spike protein, and the dominant responses were in regions 160-218 and 743-854. Participants were mostly white British, with more females than males. The authors suggested clonal diversity may have been underestimated. The 56-69-year group was small, and its depth increase did not reach significance, likely because of low power. Reportedly, close to half of the unique spike-specific TCRs recognized epitopes lying outside the regions that are mutated in the B.1.351 and B.1.1.7 variants. After two AZD1222 doses, both the breadth and the depth of spike-specific TCRs were significantly higher than at day 0 and than in MenACWY recipients.

The CDR3 regions of human TCRbeta chains were analyzed by immunosequencing. As for the original processing: Repertoire TCRs were checked for matches against a reference library of SARS-CoV-2-specific TCRs that had been generated using the MIRA antigen-specificity platform. Breadth meant the fraction of unique TCRs that were SARS-CoV-2-associated, whereas depth meant the fraction of total T cells that were SARS-CoV-2-associated. Using the MIRA data, every spike-specific TCR was mapped to the spike region that the TCR reacted to and assigned to either a CD4 or a CD8 class. Log10-transformed breadth and depth values were compared by one-way ANOVA with Sidak's multiple comparisons tests. In TCRdb, the immuneACCESS table is reduced to in-frame sequences with V and J assigned. These tables do not hold every clone; where another copy was compared, an unresolved V gene accounts for under half, and the others remain unexplained. The DNA gave D and trimming, while V, J and clone size come from that table. The sample profile shows over 150,000 clones; roughly nine tenths of them were found once. The ten largest clones take up 6.5% to 8.5% of the sample.

The sequenced sample was peripheral blood, obtained on day 0 of AZD1222 vaccination. The source of this sequence is an adult in good health.

The sequenced DNA is TGTGCCAGCACGGGACTAGCGGGAGATGAGCAGTTCTTC. This codes for CASTGLAGDEQFF. Rearrangement joined TRBV2 to TRBJ2-1; TRBD2 lines up with 14 middle nucleotides. For CDR1 and CDR2, the germline V gene lists SNHLY and FYNNEI. After removal of 7 bases from V and 8 bases from J, the junction retains 1 base not matched to a gene. The CDR3 runs 13 amino acids, cysteine and phenylalanine included. CDR3 DNA is the only sequence kept; it has 39 bases, read in frame from the first base.